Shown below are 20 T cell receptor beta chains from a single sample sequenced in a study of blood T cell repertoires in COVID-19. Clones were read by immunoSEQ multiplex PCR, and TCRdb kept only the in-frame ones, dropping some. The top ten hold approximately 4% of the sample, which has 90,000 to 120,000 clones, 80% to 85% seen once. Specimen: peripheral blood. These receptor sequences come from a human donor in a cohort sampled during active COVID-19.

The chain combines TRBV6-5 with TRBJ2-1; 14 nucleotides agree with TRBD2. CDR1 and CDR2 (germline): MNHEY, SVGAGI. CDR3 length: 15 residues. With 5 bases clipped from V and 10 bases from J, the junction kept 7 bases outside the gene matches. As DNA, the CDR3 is TGTGCCAGCAGTCCGGGACTAGCGGGAGAAGGCGAGCAGTTCTTC. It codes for CASSPGLAGEGEQFF.

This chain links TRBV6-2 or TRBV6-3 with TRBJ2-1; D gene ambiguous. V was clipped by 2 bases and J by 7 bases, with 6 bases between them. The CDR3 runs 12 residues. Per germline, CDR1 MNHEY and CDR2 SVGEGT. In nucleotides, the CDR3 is TGTGCCAGCAGTTACACGGTGAATGAGCAGTTCTTC. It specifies CASSYTVNEQFF.

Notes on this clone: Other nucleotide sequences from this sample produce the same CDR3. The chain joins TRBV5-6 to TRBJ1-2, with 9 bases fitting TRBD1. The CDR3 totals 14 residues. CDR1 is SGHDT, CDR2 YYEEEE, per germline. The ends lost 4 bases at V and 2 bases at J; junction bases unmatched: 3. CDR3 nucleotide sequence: TGTGCCAGCAGCCCTGGACAGGGGAACTATGGCTACACCTTC. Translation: CASSPGQGNYGYTF.

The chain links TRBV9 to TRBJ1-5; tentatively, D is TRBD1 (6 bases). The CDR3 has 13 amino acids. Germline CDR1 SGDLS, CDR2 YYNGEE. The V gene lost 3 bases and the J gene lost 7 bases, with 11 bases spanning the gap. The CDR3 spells CASSATGFQPQHF. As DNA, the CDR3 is TGTGCCAGCAGCGCCACAGGGTTCCAGCCCCAGCATTTT.

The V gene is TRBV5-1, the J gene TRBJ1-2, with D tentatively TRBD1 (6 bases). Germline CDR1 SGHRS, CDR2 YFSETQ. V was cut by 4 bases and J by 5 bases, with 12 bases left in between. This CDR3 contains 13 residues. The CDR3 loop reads CASSQDRMYGYTF. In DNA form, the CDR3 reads TGCGCCAGCAGCCAAGACAGGATGTATGGCTACACCTTC.

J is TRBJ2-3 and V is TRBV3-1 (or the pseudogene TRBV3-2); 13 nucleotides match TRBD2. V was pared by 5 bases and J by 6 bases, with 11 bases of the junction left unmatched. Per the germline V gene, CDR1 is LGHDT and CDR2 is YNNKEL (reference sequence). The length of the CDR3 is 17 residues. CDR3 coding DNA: TGTGCCAGCAGCTTTCGGACTAGCGGGAGTCGTCCCGATACGCAGTATTTT. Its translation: CASSFRTSGSRPDTQYF.

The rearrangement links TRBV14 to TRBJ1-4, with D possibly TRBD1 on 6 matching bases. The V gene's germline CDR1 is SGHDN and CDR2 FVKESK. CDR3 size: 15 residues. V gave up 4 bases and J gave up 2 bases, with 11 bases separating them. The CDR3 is CASSPLTGTNEKLFF. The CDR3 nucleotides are TGTGCCAGCAGCCCATTGACAGGCACTAATGAAAAACTGTTTTTT.

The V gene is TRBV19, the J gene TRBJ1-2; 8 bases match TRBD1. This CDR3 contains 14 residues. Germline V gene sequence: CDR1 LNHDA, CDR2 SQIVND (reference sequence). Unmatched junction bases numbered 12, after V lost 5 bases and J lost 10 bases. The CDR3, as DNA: TGTGCCAGTAGTCCACAGGGGGGATTGACGGACTACACCTTC. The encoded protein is CASSPQGGLTDYTF.

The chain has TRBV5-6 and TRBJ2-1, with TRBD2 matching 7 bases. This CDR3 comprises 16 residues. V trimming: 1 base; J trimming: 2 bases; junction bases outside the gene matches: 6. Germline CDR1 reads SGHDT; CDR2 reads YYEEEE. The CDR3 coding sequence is TGTGCCAGCAGCTTGATAGGACTAGAAACCTACAATGAGCAGTTCTTC. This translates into CASSLIGLETYNEQFF.

The CDR3 protein is CASSEREKVDTQYF. CDR3 in DNA: TGTGCCAGCAGCGAGCGGGAGAAGGTAGATACGCAGTATTTT. The chain couples TRBV9 to TRBJ2-3; 8 nucleotides align to TRBD2. CDR3 length: 14 residues. V gave up 3 bases and J gave up 5 bases; unmatched junction bases: 5. CDR1 and CDR2 (germline): SGDLS, YYNGEE.

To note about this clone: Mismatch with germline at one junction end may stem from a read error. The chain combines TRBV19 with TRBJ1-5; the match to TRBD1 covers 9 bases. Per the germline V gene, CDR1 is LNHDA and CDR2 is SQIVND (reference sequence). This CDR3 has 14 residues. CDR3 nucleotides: TGTGCCAGTAATATACAGGGGGCGAGTCAGCCCCAGCATTTT. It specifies CASNIQGASQPQHF.

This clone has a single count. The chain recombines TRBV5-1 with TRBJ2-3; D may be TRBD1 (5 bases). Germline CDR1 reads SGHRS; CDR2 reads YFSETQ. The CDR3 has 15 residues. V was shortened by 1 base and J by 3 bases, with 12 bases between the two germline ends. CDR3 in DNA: TGCGCCAGCAGCTTGTGGGGCTACGAAACAGATACGCAGTATTTT. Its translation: CASSLWGYETDTQYF.

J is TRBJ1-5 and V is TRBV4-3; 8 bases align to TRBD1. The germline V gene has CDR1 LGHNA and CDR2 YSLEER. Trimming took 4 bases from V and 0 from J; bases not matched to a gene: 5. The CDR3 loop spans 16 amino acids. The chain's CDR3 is CASSPQTGDSNQPQHF. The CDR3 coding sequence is TGCGCCAGCAGCCCCCAGACAGGGGATAGCAATCAGCCCCAGCATTTT.

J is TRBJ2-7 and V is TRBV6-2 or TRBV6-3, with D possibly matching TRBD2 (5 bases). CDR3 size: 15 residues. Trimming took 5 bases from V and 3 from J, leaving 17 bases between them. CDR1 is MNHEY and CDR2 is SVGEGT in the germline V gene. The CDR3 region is CASSPRGLGNYEQYV. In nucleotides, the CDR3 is TGTGCCAGCAGTCCCCGGGGTCTTGGGAACTACGAGCAGTACGTC.

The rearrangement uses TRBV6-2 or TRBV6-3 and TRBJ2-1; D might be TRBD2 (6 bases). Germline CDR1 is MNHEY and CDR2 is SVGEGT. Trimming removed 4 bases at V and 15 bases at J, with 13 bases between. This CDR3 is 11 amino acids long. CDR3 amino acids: CASSSEGPRFF. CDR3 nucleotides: TGTGCCAGCAGTTCGGAGGGGCCTAGGTTCTTC.

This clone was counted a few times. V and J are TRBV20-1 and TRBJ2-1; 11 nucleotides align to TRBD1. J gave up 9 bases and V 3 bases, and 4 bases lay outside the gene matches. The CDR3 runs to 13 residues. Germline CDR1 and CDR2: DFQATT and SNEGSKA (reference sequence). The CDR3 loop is CSASGTGGVEQFF. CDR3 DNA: TGCAGTGCTAGTGGGACAGGGGGGGTTGAGCAGTTCTTC.

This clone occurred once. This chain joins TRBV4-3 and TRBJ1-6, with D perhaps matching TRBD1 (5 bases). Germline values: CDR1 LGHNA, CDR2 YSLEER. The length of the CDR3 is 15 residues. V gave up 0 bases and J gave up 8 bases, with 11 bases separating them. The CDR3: CASSQDPRDDSPLHF. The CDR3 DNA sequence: TGCGCCAGCAGCCAAGATCCGCGGGACGATTCACCCCTCCACTTT.

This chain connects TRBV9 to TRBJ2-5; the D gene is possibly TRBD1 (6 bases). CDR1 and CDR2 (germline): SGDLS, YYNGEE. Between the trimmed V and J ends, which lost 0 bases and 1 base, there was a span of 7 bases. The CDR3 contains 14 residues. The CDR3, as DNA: TGTGCCAGCAGCGTAGGACAGGTCCAAGAGACCCAGTACTTC. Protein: CASSVGQVQETQYF.

DNA for the CDR3: TGTGCCAGCAGATCACCGGGGGTAGATAACTATGGCTACACCTTC. It is translated as CASRSPGVDNYGYTF. The J gene is TRBJ1-2, the V gene TRBV11-2, with a tentative D call TRBD1 (5 bases). The CDR3 length is 15 residues. The V end lost 6 bases, the J end lost 1 base, and 15 bases lay between the germline ends. Germline loops: CDR1 SGHAT, CDR2 FQNNGV. Combining the CDR3 with reference TRBV11-2 and TRBJ1-2 gives the whole variable domain EAGVAQSPRYKIIEKRQSVAFWCNPISGHATLYWYQQILGQGPKLLIQFQNNGVVDDSQLPKDRFSAERLKGVDSTLKIQPAKLEDSAVYLCASRSPGVDNYGYTFGSGTRLTVV.

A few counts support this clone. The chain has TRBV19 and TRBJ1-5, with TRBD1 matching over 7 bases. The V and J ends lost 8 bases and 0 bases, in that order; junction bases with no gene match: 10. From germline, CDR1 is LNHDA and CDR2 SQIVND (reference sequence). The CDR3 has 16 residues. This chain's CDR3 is CASLNPRDSSNQPQHF. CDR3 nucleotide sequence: TGTGCCAGTCTAAACCCAAGGGACAGTAGCAATCAGCCCCAGCATTTT.